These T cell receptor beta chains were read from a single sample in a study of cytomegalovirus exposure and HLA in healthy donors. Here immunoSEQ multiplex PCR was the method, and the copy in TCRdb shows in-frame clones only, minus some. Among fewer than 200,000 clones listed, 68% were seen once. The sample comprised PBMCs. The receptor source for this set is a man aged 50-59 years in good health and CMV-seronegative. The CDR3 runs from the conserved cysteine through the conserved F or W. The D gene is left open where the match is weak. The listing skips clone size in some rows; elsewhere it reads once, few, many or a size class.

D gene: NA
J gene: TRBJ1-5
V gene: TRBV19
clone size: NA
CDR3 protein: CASRYRDTGNSNQPQHF
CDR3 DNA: TGTGCCAGCAGATACCGGGACACCGGGAATAGCAATCAGCCCCAGCATTTT

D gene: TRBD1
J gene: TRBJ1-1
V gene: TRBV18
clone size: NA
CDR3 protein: CASSRQGVNTEAFF
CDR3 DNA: TGTGCCAGCTCCCGACAGGGCGTGAACACTGAAGCTTTCTTT

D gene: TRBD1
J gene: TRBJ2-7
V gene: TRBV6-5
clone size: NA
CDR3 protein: CASTQHRGVHEQYF
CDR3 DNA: TGTGCCAGCACCCAGCACAGGGGGGTCCACGAGCAGTACTTC

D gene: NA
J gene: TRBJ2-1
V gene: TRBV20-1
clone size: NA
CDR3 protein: CSALKHEQFF
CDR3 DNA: TGCAGTGCTCTTAAGCATGAGCAGTTCTTC

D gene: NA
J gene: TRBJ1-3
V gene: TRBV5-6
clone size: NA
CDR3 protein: CASSFRSAGNTIYF
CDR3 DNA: TGTGCCAGCAGCTTCCGCAGCGCTGGAAACACCATATATTTT

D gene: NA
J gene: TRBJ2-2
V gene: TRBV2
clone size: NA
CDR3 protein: CASSEAHSAGELFF
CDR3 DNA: TGTGCCAGCAGTGAAGCCCACAGTGCCGGGGAGCTGTTTTTT

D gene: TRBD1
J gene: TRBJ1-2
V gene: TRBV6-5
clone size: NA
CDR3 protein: CASTNRDSYGYTF
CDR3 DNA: TGTGCCAGCACCAACCGGGACAGCTATGGCTACACCTTC

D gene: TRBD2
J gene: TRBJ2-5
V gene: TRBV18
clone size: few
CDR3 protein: CASSPPSGGAQYF
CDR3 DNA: TGTGCCAGCTCACCACCTAGCGGGGGGGCCCAGTACTTC

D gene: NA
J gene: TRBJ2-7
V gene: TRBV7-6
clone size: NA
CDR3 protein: CASSQGQNGAIYEQYF
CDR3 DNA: TGTGCCAGCAGCCAGGGACAAAACGGCGCAATCTACGAGCAGTACTTC

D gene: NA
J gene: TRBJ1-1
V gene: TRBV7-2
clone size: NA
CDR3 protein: CASSLTHQTEAFF
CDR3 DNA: TGTGCCAGCAGCTTAACACACCAAACTGAAGCTTTCTTT

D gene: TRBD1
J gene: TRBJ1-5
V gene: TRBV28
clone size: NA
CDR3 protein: CASSSTPGTGGQPQHF
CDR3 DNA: TGTGCCAGCAGCTCTACTCCCGGGACAGGGGGCCAGCCCCAGCATTTT

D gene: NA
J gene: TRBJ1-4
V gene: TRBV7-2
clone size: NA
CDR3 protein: CASSYTGTWGEKLFF
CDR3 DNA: TGTGCCAGCAGCTACACCGGGACTTGGGGTGAAAAACTGTTTTTT

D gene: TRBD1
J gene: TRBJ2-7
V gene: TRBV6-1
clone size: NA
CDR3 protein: CASSRQGGHSYEQYF
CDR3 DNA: TGTGCCAGCAGCAGACAGGGGGGACACTCCTACGAGCAGTACTTC

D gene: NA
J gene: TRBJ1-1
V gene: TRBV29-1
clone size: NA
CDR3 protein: CSVLATRTEAFF
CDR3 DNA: TGCAGCGTCTTGGCAACAAGAACTGAAGCTTTCTTT

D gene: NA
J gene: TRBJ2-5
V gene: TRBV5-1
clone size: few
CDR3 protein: CASSVRQETQYF
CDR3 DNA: TGCGCCAGCAGCGTTCGTCAAGAGACCCAGTACTTC

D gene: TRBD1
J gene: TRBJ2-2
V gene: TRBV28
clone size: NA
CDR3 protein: CASSSPGQTNTGELFF
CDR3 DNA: TGTGCCAGCAGTTCCCCGGGACAGACGAACACCGGGGAGCTGTTTTTT

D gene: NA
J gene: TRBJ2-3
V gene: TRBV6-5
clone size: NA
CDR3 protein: CASKFVARMDTQYF
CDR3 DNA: TGTGCCAGCAAATTTGTGGCCCGTATGGATACGCAGTATTTT

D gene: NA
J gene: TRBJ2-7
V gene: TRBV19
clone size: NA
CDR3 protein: CASTGGIEQYF
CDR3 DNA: TGTGCCAGTACAGGAGGGATCGAGCAGTACTTC

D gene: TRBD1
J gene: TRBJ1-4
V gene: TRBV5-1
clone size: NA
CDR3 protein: CASSPDRGTTNEKLFF
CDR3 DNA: TGCGCCAGCAGCCCTGACAGGGGGACAACTAATGAAAAACTGTTTTTT

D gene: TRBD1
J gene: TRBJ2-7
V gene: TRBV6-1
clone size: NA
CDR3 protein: CASTGTVYEQYF
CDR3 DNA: TGTGCCAGCACCGGGACAGTCTACGAGCAGTACTTC

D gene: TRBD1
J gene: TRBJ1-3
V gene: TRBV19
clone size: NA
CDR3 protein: CASSIQQGAAGNTIYF
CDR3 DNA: TGTGCCAGTAGTATCCAACAGGGGGCGGCTGGAAACACCATATATTTT

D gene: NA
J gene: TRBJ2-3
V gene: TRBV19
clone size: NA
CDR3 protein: CASSPRLREFTDTQYF
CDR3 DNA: TGTGCCAGTAGTCCGCGACTGCGTGAGTTTACAGATACGCAGTATTTT

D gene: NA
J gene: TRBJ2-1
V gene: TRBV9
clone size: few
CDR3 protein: CASSVLPHRDNKGKEQFF
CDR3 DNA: TGTGCCAGCAGCGTTTTACCTCACCGGGACAACAAAGGGAAGGAGCAGTTCTTC

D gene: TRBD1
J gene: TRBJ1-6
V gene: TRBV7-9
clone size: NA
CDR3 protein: CASSPDRGPNSPLHF
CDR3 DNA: TGTGCCAGCAGCCCCGACAGGGGGCCAAATTCACCCCTCCACTTT

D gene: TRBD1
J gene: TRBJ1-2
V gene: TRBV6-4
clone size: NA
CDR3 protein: CASSDLQGNYGYTF
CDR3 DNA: TGTGCCAGCAGTGACTTACAGGGGAACTATGGCTACACCTTC

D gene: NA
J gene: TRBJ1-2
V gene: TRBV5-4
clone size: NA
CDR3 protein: CASSLGGGSTNYGYTF
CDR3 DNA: TGTGCCAGCAGCTTGGGGGGGGGTTCTACTAACTATGGCTACACCTTC

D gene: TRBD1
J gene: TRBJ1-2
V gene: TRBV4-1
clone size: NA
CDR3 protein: CASSQEPGGYYGYTF
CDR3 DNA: TGCGCCAGCAGCCAAGAACCAGGGGGGTACTATGGCTACACCTTC

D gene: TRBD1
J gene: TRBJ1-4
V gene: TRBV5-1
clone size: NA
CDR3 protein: CASSPGQGATNEKLFF
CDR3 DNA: TGCGCCAGCAGCCCTGGACAGGGGGCAACTAATGAAAAACTGTTTTTT

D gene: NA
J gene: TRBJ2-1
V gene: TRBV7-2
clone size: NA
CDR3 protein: CASSILSGNSGNEQFF
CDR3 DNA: TGTGCCAGCAGTATACTCTCCGGGAATTCGGGCAATGAGCAGTTCTTC

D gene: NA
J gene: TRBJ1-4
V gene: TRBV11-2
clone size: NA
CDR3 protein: CASSLDQGLLNEKLFF
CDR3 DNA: TGTGCCAGCAGCTTAGATCAAGGACTGCTTAATGAAAAACTGTTTTTT

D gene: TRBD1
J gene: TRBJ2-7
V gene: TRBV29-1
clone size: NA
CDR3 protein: CSAQSTGSEQYF
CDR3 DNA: TGCAGCGCCCAATCGACAGGGTCCGAGCAGTACTTC

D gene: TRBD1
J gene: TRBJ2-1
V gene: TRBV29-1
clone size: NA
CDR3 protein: CSVWDRGHNEQFF
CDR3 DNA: TGCAGCGTTTGGGACAGGGGACACAATGAGCAGTTCTTC

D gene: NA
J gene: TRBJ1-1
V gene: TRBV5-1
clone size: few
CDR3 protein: CASSWTRNTEAFF
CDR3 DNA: TGCGCCAGCAGCTGGACAAGGAACACTGAAGCTTTCTTT

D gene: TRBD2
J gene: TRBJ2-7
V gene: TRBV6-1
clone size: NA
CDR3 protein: CASRGGIYEQYF
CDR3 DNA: TGTGCCAGCCGCGGGGGGATCTACGAGCAGTACTTC

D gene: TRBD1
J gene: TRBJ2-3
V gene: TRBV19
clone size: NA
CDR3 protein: CASSTQSGTGVFTDTQYF
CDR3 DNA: TGTGCCAGTAGTACCCAGTCCGGGACAGGAGTTTTCACAGATACGCAGTATTTT

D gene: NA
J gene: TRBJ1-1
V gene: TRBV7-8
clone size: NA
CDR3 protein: CASREGKDTEAFF
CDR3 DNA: TGTGCCAGCAGGGAGGGGAAGGACACTGAAGCTTTCTTT